What follows are 24 T cell receptor beta chains derived from one specimen sequenced in a study of breast tumors, draining lymph nodes, adjacent tissues. Using its own MiXCR run on the multiplex PCR reads, TCRdb lists one record per CDR3 protein. This sample carries some 140,000 distinct CDR3 sequences, about 20% of them seen once, and the ten largest clones take around 2.2%. Samples came from axillary lymph nodes draining the breast cancer. The sample taken for sequencing was axillary lymph node tissue. The receptors were sampled from a female donor with breast cancer. Some clones in this sample may be carry-over from other donors' samples.

This clonotype was counted ten times or more. The chain links TRBV6-5 to TRBJ2-7; D may correspond to TRBD1 or TRBD2 (5 bases each). V was trimmed by 6 bases and J by 9 bases, leaving 21 bases between them. The germline V gene encodes CDR1 MNHEY and CDR2 SVGAGI. This CDR3 is 14 amino acids long. DNA of the CDR3: TGTGCCAGCAGCTCCATTTGGGACCCGTCTGGGCAGTACTTC. It yields the protein CASSSIWDPSGQYF.

As for this clonotype: A much larger clone differs from this one at a single base, so this may be a read error. The CDR3 spells CASRQASGTSTGTQYF. DNA for the CDR3: TGTGCCAGCAGGCAGGCTAGCGGGACATCCACAGGTACGCAGTATTTT. V usage is TRBV11-2 and J usage is TRBJ2-3; 9 nucleotides match TRBD2. The length of the CDR3 is 16 residues. Germline assignment: CDR1 SGHAT and CDR2 FQNNGV.

This clonotype was observed at least ten times. This chain joins TRBV27 and TRBJ2-3; possibly TRBD2 for D (7 bases). CDR3 length: 14 residues. Per germline, CDR1 MNHEY and CDR2 SMNVEV (reference sequence). V was cut by 7 bases and J by 1 base, with 12 bases left in between. The CDR3 nucleotides are TGTGCCAGCAATACAGGGAGGGGCACAGATACGCAGTATTTT. Protein: CASNTGRGTDTQYF.

This clonotype has a single count. The chain links TRBV7-6 to TRBJ2-5, with 10 positions matching TRBD2. The V segment lost 2 bases and the J segment 7 bases; nucleotides outside the gene matches: 19. There are 19 residues in the CDR3. Germline V CDR1 and CDR2: SGHVS, FNYEAQ. The CDR3: CASSLLREPLAGEEGTQYF. CDR3 nucleotides: TGTGCCAGCAGCTTACTCCGCGAACCCCTAGCGGGAGAGGAGGGGACCCAGTACTTC.

The chain is built from TRBV28 and TRBJ2-5; 9 bases agree with TRBD1. CDR1 is MDHEN, CDR2 SYDVKM, per germline. This CDR3 is 16 amino acids long. Trimming cost V 7 bases and J 2 bases; bases outside gene matches: 11. CDR3 nucleotides: TGTGCCAGCACCTTTTACGTGGGACAGGGACAAGAGACCCAGTACTTC. Translation gives CASTFYVGQGQETQYF. Filled out from reference TRBV28 and TRBJ2-5, the complete variable domain reads DVKVTQSSRYLVKRTGEKVFLECVQDMDHENMFWYRQDPGLGLRLIYFSYDVKMKEKGDIPEGYSVSREKKERFSLILESASTNQTSMYLCASTFYVGQGQETQYFGPGTRLLVL.

This clonotype has a count of ten or more. The V gene is TRBV30, the J gene TRBJ2-6; tentative D call: TRBD2 (6 bases). Germline CDR1 reads GTSNPN; CDR2 reads SVGIG (reference sequence). The CDR3 runs to 18 residues. V lost 3 bases and J lost 0, with 18 bases in between. CDR3 coding DNA: TGTGCCTGGAGCGAGACTACTAGCTTCAACTCTGGGGCCAACGTCCTGACTTTC. Its translation: CAWSETTSFNSGANVLTF.

The sample holds many counts of this clonotype. The chain combines TRBV5-5 with TRBJ2-3; a possible D gene is TRBD2 (6 bases). Trimming cost V 2 bases and J 8 bases, with 18 bases left between them. This CDR3 has 15 amino acids. Germline values: CDR1 SGHKS, CDR2 YYEKEE (reference sequence). The chain's CDR3 is CASSLRDSGWGTQYF. Here the CDR3 DNA reads TGTGCCAGCAGCTTACGGGACTCCGGCTGGGGTACGCAGTATTTT.

This clonotype was found many times. The genes are TRBV29-1 and TRBJ2-3, with 8 bases that match TRBD1. Unmatched junction bases numbered 5, after V lost 4 bases and J lost 5 bases. Germline CDR1 reads SQVTM; CDR2 reads ANQGSEA. This CDR3 contains 13 residues. This chain's CDR3 is CSVGQGTGDTQYF. The CDR3 coding sequence is TGCAGCGTTGGGCAGGGGACAGGAGATACGCAGTATTTT.

This clonotype was found once. Being one base from a much bigger clone, this may be a read error. V is TRBV11-2 and J is TRBJ1-3; 9 bases align to TRBD1. The V gene's germline CDR1 is SGHAT and CDR2 FQNNGV. The CDR3 spans 13 residues. The CDR3 DNA sequence: TGTGCCAGCAGCTTATGGACAGGGGAAACCATGTATTTT. It yields the protein CASSLWTGETMYF.

This clonotype has ten or more counts. The genes are TRBV11-3 and TRBJ2-1, with 14 bases fitting TRBD2. The germline CDR1 and CDR2 sequences are SGHNT and YENEEA. This CDR3 has 17 residues. With 4 bases clipped from V and 6 bases from J, the junction kept 8 bases outside the gene matches. The CDR3 reads CASSSGLAGGPLNEQFF. The CDR3 DNA sequence: TGTGCCAGCAGCTCTGGACTAGCGGGAGGACCCCTCAATGAGCAGTTCTTC.

This clonotype has at least ten counts. The J gene is TRBJ2-1, the V gene TRBV6-5, with TRBD1 identical over 10 bases. The CDR3 has 15 amino acids. Germline V CDR1 and CDR2: MNHEY, SVGAGI. V lost 5 bases to trimming and J lost 4 bases; unmatched junction nucleotides: 5. This CDR3 is CASSSAGQGYNEQFF. As DNA, the CDR3 is TGTGCCAGCAGTAGCGCGGGACAGGGGTACAATGAGCAGTTCTTC.

At least ten counts were recorded for this clonotype. The chain recombines TRBV20-1 with TRBJ2-3; 11 nucleotides match TRBD1. The CDR3 sequence is 18 residues long. Germline V CDR1 and CDR2: DFQATT, SNEGSKA (reference sequence). After removal of 6 bases from V and 2 bases from J, the junction contained 16 bases not matched to a gene. The CDR3 DNA sequence: TGCAGTGCAAACGGACAGGGGGCGAGGGAGGGAAACACAGATACGCAGTATTTT. This gives the protein CSANGQGAREGNTDTQYF.

This clonotype was counted ten times or more. The rearrangement uses TRBV20-1 and TRBJ2-7; D unclear. Trimming removed 3 bases from V and 3 bases from J, with 15 bases in between. CDR1 and CDR2 from the germline V gene are DFQATT and SNEGSKA (reference sequence). This CDR3 has 14 amino acids. The DNA of the CDR3 is TGCAGTGCTAGCTCTGGAGACGGATTCTACGAGCAGTACTTC. This sequence encodes CSASSGDGFYEQYF.

This clonotype was seen only a few times. J is TRBJ2-3 and V is TRBV28, with unresolved D. This CDR3 is 12 amino acids long. Germline CDR1 and CDR2: MDHEN and SYDVKM. V lost 4 bases and J 4 bases, leaving 6 bases between the germline ends. As DNA, the CDR3 is TGTGCCAGCAGTTCAATGGCAGATACGCAGTATTTT. It is translated as CASSSMADTQYF.

This clonotype was seen ten or more times. The chain has TRBV6-1 and TRBJ1-3; the D is unclear. The CDR3 runs to 16 residues. The germline CDR1 and CDR2 sequences are MNHNS and SASEGT. V dropped 5 bases and J dropped 2 bases, with 16 bases sitting between them. The CDR3 DNA sequence: TGTGCCAGCAGTCCCTCCGGGCCAAAGGCTGGAAACACCATATATTTT. It translates to CASSPSGPKAGNTIYF.

In DNA form, the CDR3 reads TGTGCCAGCAGCCAAGCGGGAGCTTCGGAGACCCAGTACTTC. This gives the protein CASSQAGASETQYF. The V and J genes are TRBV3-1 and TRBJ2-5, with D possibly being TRBD2 (6 bases). This CDR3 region has 14 residues. Germline CDR1 and CDR2: LGHDT and YNNKEL (reference sequence). The ends were cut back, 1 base at V and 5 bases at J, with 11 bases in the middle.

This clonotype has a count of ten or more. This chain links TRBV5-6 with TRBJ1-3; TRBD1 is a possible D gene (6 bases). This CDR3 has 15 residues. Germline V lookup: CDR1 SGHDT, CDR2 YYEEEE. V was pared by 0 bases and J by 3 bases, with 10 bases between. The chain's CDR3 is CASSLAGQLGNTIYF. Written as DNA, the CDR3 is TGTGCCAGCAGCTTGGCCGGACAGCTTGGAAACACCATATATTTT.

Ten or more counts support this clonotype. The gene calls are TRBV24-1 and TRBJ1-2, with D uncertain. The length of the CDR3 is 13 residues. The V and J ends lost 2 bases and 5 bases respectively, with 8 bases between them. Germline V CDR1 and CDR2: KGHDR, SFDVKD. The CDR3 DNA is TGTGCCACCAGTGATTCAGAGGGATATGGCTACACCTTC. It codes for CATSDSEGYGYTF.

This clonotype was recorded many times. The chain recombines TRBV6-6 with TRBJ2-7; D uncertain. Germline CDR1 reads MNHNY; CDR2 reads SVGAGI (reference sequence). The V and J ends lost 0 bases and 0 bases respectively, with 18 bases between them. The CDR3 length is 18 residues. CDR3 bases: TGTGCCAGCAGTTACTCGCAGACTCCTCCCCAATTCTCCTACGAGCAGTACTTC. It is translated as CASSYSQTPPQFSYEQYF.

This clonotype was observed many times. The V and J genes are TRBV29-1 and TRBJ2-1; a possible D gene is TRBD1 (5 bases). V lost 7 bases and J 0 bases, leaving 16 bases between the germline ends. Germline lookup yields CDR1 SQVTM and CDR2 ANQGSEA. The CDR3 consists of 15 residues. CDR3 bases: TGCAGCGGTAGTGGGGCAGATCGCTCCTACAATGAGCAGTTCTTC. Protein sequence: CSGSGADRSYNEQFF.

Notes on this clonotype: A much larger clone differs from this one at a single base, so this may be a read error. Lacking the conserved final phenylalanine or tryptophan, this CDR3 likely reflects a read error. The chain uses TRBV5-1 and TRBJ2-1, with D tentatively TRBD2 (7 bases). The germline CDR1 and CDR2 sequences are SGHRS and YFSETQ. V lost 9 bases and J lost 0, with 19 bases in between. This CDR3 region has 16 residues. The CDR3 here is CATTMGGRVSYNEQFS. The CDR3 region has the DNA TGCGCCACCACCATGGGGGGGCGGGTCTCCTACAATGAGCAGTTCTCC.

On this clonotype itself: A much larger clone differs by one base, so this may be a read error. The rearrangement links TRBV7-9 to TRBJ1-2; D is unclear. This CDR3 has 13 residues. Germline CDR1 is SEHNR and CDR2 is FQNEAQ (reference sequence). For the CDR3, the DNA is TGTGCCAGCAGACACCGGGAGAACTATGGCTGCACCTTC. This codes for CASRHRENYGCTF.

On this clonotype: This may stem from a read error, because a much larger clone lies one nucleotide away. The CDR3 nucleotides are TGTGCCAGCACCACCCCGGAACAGTCCTACGAGCAGTACTTC. Its translation is CASTTPEQSYEQYF. The gene calls are TRBV28 and TRBJ2-7; D unclear. Trimming left V 7 bases short and J 1 base short, with 14 bases between. CDR3 length: 14 amino acids. In germline, CDR1 is MDHEN, CDR2 SYDVKM.

Many counts were recorded for this clonotype. V and J are TRBV11-2 and TRBJ2-7; TRBD2 is a possible D gene (5 bases). Trimming took 4 bases from V and 3 from J, leaving 13 bases between them. The length of the CDR3 is 14 residues. In germline, CDR1 is SGHAT, CDR2 FQNNGV. CDR3 sequence reads: CASSYHGIHYEQYF. The CDR3, as DNA: TGTGCCAGCAGCTACCACGGGATCCACTACGAGCAGTACTTC.